Described below is a single T cell receptor beta chain sequence and its context. Its antigen is still unknown. The source of the sample is a study of T-cell memory formation after mild COVID-19. TCR alpha and TCR beta cDNA libraries carrying sample barcodes and UMIs came from 5'RACE with constant-segment primers. TCRdb redid the calling of the 5' RACE reads with MiXCR, one entry per CDR3 protein. The repertoire includes more than 450,000 distinct CDR3 sequences, over 15% of them detected once, and more than 10% sits in the top ten. The CDR3 covers 15 residues. V lost 0 bases, J lost 2 bases, and 5 bases stayed unmatched. Germline CDR1 and CDR2: DFQATT and SNEGSKA (reference sequence). Overall study results and limits: Shrinking CD4+ clones resided mostly in CM and EM, and CD8+ ones in EMRA.

Sequenced input: PBMCs or a T cell subset sorted from them (not recorded which). The chain has TRBV20-1 and TRBJ2-5; 8 bases line up with TRBD1. The source of this sequence is an adult woman who had mild COVID-19 (a few samples of this study predate the infection). Cell type and time point are not known. CDR3 protein: CSARDGTGSQETQYF. The DNA for the CDR3 is TGCAGTGCTAGAGATGGGACAGGTAGTCAAGAGACCCAGTACTTC.